These 5 T cell receptor beta chains were sequenced from one sample in a study of OX40 agonist ivuxolimab in advanced cancers. Sequencing was performed with immunoSEQ multiplex PCR; in TCRdb, only in-frame clones are kept and a portion is missing. Of around 62,000 clones in the sample, roughly 82% were seen once. Specimen: CD4+ or CD8+ T cells sorted from blood, collected in a trial of the OX40 agonist ivuxolimab. These receptors came from an adult with an advanced solid tumor such as melanoma, head and neck, liver or kidney cancer.

The chain joins TRBV11-2 to TRBJ2-7; 7 bases match TRBD1. J lost 4 bases, V lost 0 bases, and 6 bases had no gene match. The CDR3 covers 15 residues. The germline gives CDR1 SGHAT, CDR2 FQNNGV. In DNA, the CDR3 is TGTGCCAGCAGCTTAGATGGGGACAGATATTACGAGCAGTACTTC. It specifies CASSLDGDRYYEQYF.

This chain's CDR3 is CASSLGGGWDTQYF. In DNA form, the CDR3 reads TGCGCCAGCAGCTTGGGAGGGGGCTGGGATACGCAGTATTTT. The chain recombines TRBV5-1 with TRBJ2-3, with 7 bases that match TRBD1. V lost 0 bases and J lost 6; bases outside the gene matches: 4. CDR1 is SGHRS, CDR2 YFSETQ, per germline. This CDR3 spans 14 amino acids. The whole variable domain, filled in from reference TRBV5-1 and TRBJ2-3, reads KAGVTQTPRYLIKTRGQQVTLSCSPISGHRSVSWYQQTPGQGLQFLFEYFSETQRNKGNFPGRFSGRQFSNSRSEMNVSTLELGDSALYLCASSLGGGWDTQYFGPGTRLTVL.

The chain couples TRBV5-1 to TRBJ2-1; 12 bases are shared with TRBD2. Trimming at V came to 4 bases and at J to 6 bases, leaving 5 bases not matched to a gene. This CDR3 comprises 15 residues. The germline V gene encodes CDR1 SGHRS and CDR2 YFSETQ. CDR3 region: CASSPATSGGNEQFF. The CDR3 nucleotides are TGCGCCAGCAGCCCCGCGACTAGCGGGGGCAATGAGCAGTTCTTC.

The chain combines TRBV4-2 with TRBJ2-2; TRBD1 agrees at 9 bases. There are 15 residues in the CDR3. From germline, CDR1 is LGHNA and CDR2 YNFKEQ. V lost 4 bases to trimming and J lost 1 base; unmatched junction nucleotides: 1. The CDR3 bases are TGTGCCAGCAGCCCGACAGGGGGGAACACCGGGGAGCTGTTTTTT. The encoded protein is CASSPTGGNTGELFF.

This rearrangement joins TRBV11-2 to TRBJ2-1; no reliable D call. CDR3 length: 15 amino acids. Trimming shortened V by 5 bases and J by 0 bases, and 11 bases separated the two germline ends. The V gene's germline CDR1 is SGHAT and CDR2 FQNNGV. The CDR3, as DNA: TGTGCCAGCAGCCCCCGGCGGAGCTCCTACAATGAGCAGTTCTTC. This sequence encodes CASSPRRSSYNEQFF. The whole variable domain, remainder taken from reference TRBV11-2 and TRBJ2-1, is EAGVAQSPRYKIIEKRQSVAFWCNPISGHATLYWYQQILGQGPKLLIQFQNNGVVDDSQLPKDRFSAERLKGVDSTLKIQPAKLEDSAVYLCASSPRRSSYNEQFFGPGTRLTVL.